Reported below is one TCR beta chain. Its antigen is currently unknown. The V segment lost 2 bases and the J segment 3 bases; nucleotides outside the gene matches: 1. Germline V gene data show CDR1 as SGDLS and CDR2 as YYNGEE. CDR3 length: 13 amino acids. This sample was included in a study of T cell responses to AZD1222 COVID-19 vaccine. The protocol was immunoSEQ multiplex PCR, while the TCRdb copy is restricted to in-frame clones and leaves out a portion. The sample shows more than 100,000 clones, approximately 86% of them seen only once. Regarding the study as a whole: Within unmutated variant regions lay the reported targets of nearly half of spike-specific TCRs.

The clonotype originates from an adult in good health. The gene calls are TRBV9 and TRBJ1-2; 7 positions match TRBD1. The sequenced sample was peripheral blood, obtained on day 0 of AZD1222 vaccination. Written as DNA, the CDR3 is TGTGCCAGCAGCGTTGGGACAGACTATGGCTACACCTTC. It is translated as CASSVGTDYGYTF.